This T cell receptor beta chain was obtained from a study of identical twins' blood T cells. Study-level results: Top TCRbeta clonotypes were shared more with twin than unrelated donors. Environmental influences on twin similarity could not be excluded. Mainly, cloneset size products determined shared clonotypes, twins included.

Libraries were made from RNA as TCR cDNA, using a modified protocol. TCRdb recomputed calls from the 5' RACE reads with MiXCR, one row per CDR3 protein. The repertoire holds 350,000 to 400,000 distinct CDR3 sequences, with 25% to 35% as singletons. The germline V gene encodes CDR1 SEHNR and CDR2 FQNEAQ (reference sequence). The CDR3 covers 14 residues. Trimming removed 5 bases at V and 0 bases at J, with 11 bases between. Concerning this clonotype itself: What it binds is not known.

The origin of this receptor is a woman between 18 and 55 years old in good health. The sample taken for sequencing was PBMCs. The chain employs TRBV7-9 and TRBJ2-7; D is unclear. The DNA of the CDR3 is TGTGCCAGCAGCCGCTCAGTCTCCTCCTACGAGCAGTACTTC. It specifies CASSRSVSSYEQYF.